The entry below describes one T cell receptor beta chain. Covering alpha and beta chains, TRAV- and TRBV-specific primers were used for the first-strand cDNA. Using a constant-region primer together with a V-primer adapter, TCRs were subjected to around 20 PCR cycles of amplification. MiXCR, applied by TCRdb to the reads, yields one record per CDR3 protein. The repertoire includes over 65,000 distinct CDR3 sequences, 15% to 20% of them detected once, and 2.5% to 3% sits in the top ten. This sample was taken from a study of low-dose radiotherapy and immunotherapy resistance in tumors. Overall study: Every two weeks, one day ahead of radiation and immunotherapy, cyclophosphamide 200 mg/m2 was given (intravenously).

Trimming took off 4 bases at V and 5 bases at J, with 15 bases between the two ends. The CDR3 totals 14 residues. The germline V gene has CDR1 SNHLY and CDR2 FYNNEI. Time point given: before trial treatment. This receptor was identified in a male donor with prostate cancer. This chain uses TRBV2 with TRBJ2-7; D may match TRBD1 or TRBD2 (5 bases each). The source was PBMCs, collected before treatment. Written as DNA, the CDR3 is TGTGCCAGCAGTGTAACTTCGGGGCTAGACGAGCAGTACTTC. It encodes CASSVTSGLDEQYF.